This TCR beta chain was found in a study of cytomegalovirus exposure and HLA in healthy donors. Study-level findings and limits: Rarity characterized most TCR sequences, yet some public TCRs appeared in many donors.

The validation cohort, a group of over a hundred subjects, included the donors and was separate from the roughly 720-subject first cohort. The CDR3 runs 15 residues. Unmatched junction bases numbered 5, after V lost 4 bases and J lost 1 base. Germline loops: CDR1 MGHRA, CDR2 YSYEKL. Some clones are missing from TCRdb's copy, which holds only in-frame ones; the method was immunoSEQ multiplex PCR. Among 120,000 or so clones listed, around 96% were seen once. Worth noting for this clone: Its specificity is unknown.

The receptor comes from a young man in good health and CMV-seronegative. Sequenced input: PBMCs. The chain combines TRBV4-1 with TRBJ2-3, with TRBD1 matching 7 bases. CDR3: CASSRGGRGTDTQYF. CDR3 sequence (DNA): TGCGCCAGCAGCCGAGGGGGCAGGGGCACAGATACGCAGTATTTT.